These T cell receptor beta chains were read from a single sample in a study of cytomegalovirus exposure and HLA in healthy donors. Data came from immunoSEQ multiplex PCR; TCRdb stores just in-frame clones and leaves some out. This table has about 200,000 clones, around four fifths appearing once. The specimen sequenced was PBMCs. The source of these receptors is a woman in her thirties or forties in good health and CMV-seronegative. Both conserved end residues are part of each CDR3. Each record gives: J gene, V gene, clone size, D gene, CDR3 DNA, CDR3 protein. A D gene is named only where the DNA matches it firmly. Some rows mark clone size as missing; the rest say once, few, many or name a class of expanded clone.

>TRBJ1-5|TRBV28|.|.
TGTGCCGCTAGCCCGGAGGGCCATCAGCCCCAGCATTTT
CAASPEGHQPQHF
>TRBJ1-2|TRBV30|once|.
TGTGCCTGGTCTACAGGGTTAGTCGGCTACACCTTC
CAWSTGLVGYTF
>TRBJ2-2|TRBV27|.|TRBD1
TGTGCCAGCAGTTTAACACAGGGGTGGACGATCACCGGGGAGCTGTTTTTT
CASSLTQGWTITGELFF
>TRBJ1-4|TRBV7-8|.|.
TGTGCCAGCAGCTCTTCCCAGGCAGTGTGGGAAAAACTGTTTTTT
CASSSSQAVWEKLFF
>TRBJ2-1|TRBV2|.|TRBD2
TGTGCCAGCAGGGGGACTAGCGGCAATGAGCAGTTCTTC
CASRGTSGNEQFF
>TRBJ1-5|TRBV2|.|TRBD1
TGTGCCAGCAGGGAGGGACAGGGAGCCTTTAGCAATCAGCCCCAGCATTTT
CASREGQGAFSNQPQHF
>TRBJ2-1|TRBV2|.|TRBD2
TGTGCCAGTGTCTTTCGACAGAGACCGGGACTAGCGGGAGGTACCAAACACAATGAGCAGTTCTTC
CASVFRQRPGLAGGTKHNEQFF
>TRBJ2-7|TRBV28|.|TRBD2
TGTGCCAGCAGTTTGGTGAGCGGGAGGCGGTACGAGCAGTACTTC
CASSLVSGRRYEQYF
>TRBJ2-7|TRBV7-2|.|TRBD2
TGTGCCAGCAGCTCCCGACTAGCCCTAAGCTCCTACGAGCAGTACTTC
CASSSRLALSSYEQYF
>TRBJ2-1|TRBV29-1|.|.
TGCAGCGTTGAAGATCTCCGGCCGGGAGAGCAGTTCTTC
CSVEDLRPGEQFF
>TRBJ2-7|TRBV6-1|.|.
TGTGTCAGCAGAAGGAACCGGGACAACTACGAGCAGTACTTC
CVSRRNRDNYEQYF
>TRBJ1-1|TRBV7-2|.|TRBD1
TGTGCCAGCAGCATGCTACAGGGGGGCACTGAAGCTTTCTTT
CASSMLQGGTEAFF
>TRBJ2-1|TRBV12-5|.|.
TGTGCTAGTGGTTTGGTTGTGGGGAGACCCGACAATGAGCAGTTCTTC
CASGLVVGRPDNEQFF
>TRBJ1-1|TRBV6-5|.|.
TGTGCCAGCAGTCGTCCGGGGAACACTGAAGCTTTCTTT
CASSRPGNTEAFF
>TRBJ1-5|TRBV28|.|.
TGTGCCACCCTAGGGGGTAGCAATCAGCCCCAGCATTTT
CATLGGSNQPQHF
>TRBJ2-3|TRBV10-1|.|TRBD2
TGCGCCAGCAGTGAGGGTAGCGGGACCGCCAAAGATACGCAGTATTTT
CASSEGSGTAKDTQYF
>TRBJ1-5|TRBV28|few|TRBD1
TGTGCCAGCAGCCCTAGACAGGGCGGCATTCAGCCCCAGCATTTT
CASSPRQGGIQPQHF
>TRBJ2-7|TRBV5-1|once|TRBD1
TGCGCCAGCAGCCAGTACAGGGGGGTCTACGAGCAGTACTTC
CASSQYRGVYEQYF
>TRBJ2-3|TRBV6-4|.|.
TGTGCCAGCAGTGACTCGTTCGACAGCACTACGCAGTATTTT
CASSDSFDSTTQYF
>TRBJ2-5|TRBV2|.|.
TGTGCCAGCAGTATACAGCCCGAGACCCAGTACTTC
CASSIQPETQYF
>TRBJ1-1|TRBV10-2|few|.
TGCGCCAGCAGTGGGGAGTTGGGAGCTTTCTTT
CASSGELGAFF
>TRBJ1-2|TRBV10-2|.|.
TGCGCCAGCAGTGAGGGAGACCGGGGAAGTGGCTACACCTTC
CASSEGDRGSGYTF
>TRBJ1-5|TRBV6-5|.|TRBD1
TGTGCCAGCAGACTAACCCCGACAGGGGAGCAGCCCCAGCATTTT
CASRLTPTGEQPQHF
>TRBJ1-1|TRBV7-8|.|.
TGTGCCAGCAGCTTGGCCCTGAACACTGAAGCTTTCTTT
CASSLALNTEAFF
>TRBJ1-5|TRBV18|.|TRBD1
TGTGCCAGCTCCCCTGACAGGGGGCGTAATCAGCCCCAGCATTTT
CASSPDRGRNQPQHF
>TRBJ1-1|TRBV9|.|TRBD1
TGTGCCAGCAGCGACTCCCGGGACAGGCAATTGAACACTGAAGCTTTCTTT
CASSDSRDRQLNTEAFF
>TRBJ2-2|TRBV5-6|.|TRBD2
TGTGCCAGCAGCTTGGCCGCCGGGACTAGCGGCCCGGCCGGGGAGCTGTTTTTT
CASSLAAGTSGPAGELFF
>TRBJ2-2|TRBV7-2|few|.
TGTGCCAGCAGCTTAGCACTAGTTCTCACCGGGGAGCTGTTTTTT
CASSLALVLTGELFF
>TRBJ2-3|TRBV2|.|TRBD2
TGTGCCAGCAGTGGCATAGCGGGAATTGTGGCAGATACGCAGTATTTT
CASSGIAGIVADTQYF
>TRBJ1-2|TRBV5-6|.|.
TGTGCCAGCAGCTTGGTGGCAGGGGATGGCTACACCTTC
CASSLVAGDGYTF
>TRBJ2-5|TRBV5-1|few|TRBD1
TGCGCCAGCGGTCGAGGGGGCACACAAGAGACCCAGTACTTC
CASGRGGTQETQYF
>TRBJ1-5|TRBV7-8|.|.
TGTGCCAGCAGCTTAGAGGGTGAAGGGGCTCAGCCCCAGCATTTT
CASSLEGEGAQPQHF
>TRBJ1-2|TRBV29-1|.|TRBD1
TGCAGCGGGGCAGGGGGTGGCTATGGCTACACCTTC
CSGAGGGYGYTF
>TRBJ1-4|TRBV30|.|.
TGTGCCTGGAGTGTAATGCATCTGGCTTCGGGTGAAAAACTGTTTTTT
CAWSVMHLASGEKLFF
>TRBJ2-5|TRBV6-5|.|.
TGTGCCAGCAGTGAACTTGGCACGTGGGCGACCCAGTACTTC
CASSELGTWATQYF
>TRBJ1-4|TRBV7-2|.|.
TGTGCCAGCAGCTTTGTTTTCGGTGAAAAACTGTTTTTT
CASSFVFGEKLFF
>TRBJ2-6|TRBV29-1|.|TRBD1
TGCAGCGTTCGGACAGGGTCTGGGGCCAACGTCCTGACTTTC
CSVRTGSGANVLTF
>TRBJ2-3|TRBV2|.|.
TGTGCCAGCAGTGAGATTTCGGGGAGGACGCAGTATTTT
CASSEISGRTQYF
>TRBJ2-5|TRBV12-1|.|.
TGTGCCAGCAGCTTTACCCAGCGTCGGGCGGGGGAGACCCAGTACTTC
CASSFTQRRAGETQYF
>TRBJ2-2|TRBV7-6|.|TRBD1
TGTGCCAGCAGCCTTAGAACAGGGGAAAGGAACACCGGGGAGCTGTTTTTT
CASSLRTGERNTGELFF
>TRBJ2-1|TRBV4-2|.|TRBD2
TGTGCCAGCAGCCAAGAGGTATCTAGCGGGTACAATGAGCAGTTCTTC
CASSQEVSSGYNEQFF
>TRBJ2-3|TRBV7-3|.|TRBD2
TGTGCCAGCAGCTTCCGGGTCGGAGCGGGAGGCCCTGCTACGCAGTATTTT
CASSFRVGAGGPATQYF
>TRBJ2-7|TRBV27|.|TRBD1
TGTGCCAGCAGCCCAGACAGGGCCTACGAGCAGTACTTC
CASSPDRAYEQYF
>TRBJ2-1|TRBV27|.|TRBD2
TGTGCCAGCAGCTCCGGGACTAGTTTGGGTGAGCAGTTCTTC
CASSSGTSLGEQFF